This T cell receptor beta chain was found in a study of blood T cell repertoires in COVID-19. Across the whole study: Acute and convalescent COVID-19 specimens originated in the United States, Italy and Spain.

Clones were sequenced by immunoSEQ multiplex PCR, and TCRdb holds only the in-frame ones, with some missing. Here the sample spans more than 110,000 clones, about nine tenths being singletons. The ends lost 5 bases at V and 1 base at J; junction bases unmatched: 4. The CDR3 has 15 amino acids. In germline, CDR1 is SGHRS, CDR2 YFSETQ. This chain uses TRBV5-1 with TRBJ1-5; 9 nucleotides align to TRBD1. The sample comprised PBMCs or T cells enriched from blood (not recorded which). This TCR came from a man aged 45-65 years who had recovered from COVID-19. Written as DNA, the CDR3 is TGCGCCAGCAGGCGGACAGGGGACAGCAATCAGCCCCAGCATTTT. It codes for CASRRTGDSNQPQHF. The variable domain in full, completed from reference TRBV5-1 and TRBJ1-5, reads KAGVTQTPRYLIKTRGQQVTLSCSPISGHRSVSWYQQTPGQGLQFLFEYFSETQRNKGNFPGRFSGRQFSNSRSEMNVSTLELGDSALYLCASRRTGDSNQPQHFGDGTRLSIL.